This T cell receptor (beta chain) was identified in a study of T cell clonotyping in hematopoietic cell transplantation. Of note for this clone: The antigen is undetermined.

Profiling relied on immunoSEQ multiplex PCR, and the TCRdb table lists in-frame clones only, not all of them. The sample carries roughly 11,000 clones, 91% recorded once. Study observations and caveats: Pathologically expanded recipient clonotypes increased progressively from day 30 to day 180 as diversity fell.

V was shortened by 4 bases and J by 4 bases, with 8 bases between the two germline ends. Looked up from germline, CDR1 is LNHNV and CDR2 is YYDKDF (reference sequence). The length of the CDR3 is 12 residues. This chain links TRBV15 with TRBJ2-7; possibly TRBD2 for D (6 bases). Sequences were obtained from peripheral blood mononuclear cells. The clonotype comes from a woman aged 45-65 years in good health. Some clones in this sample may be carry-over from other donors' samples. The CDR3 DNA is TGTGCCACCAGCAAGGACTATTACGAGCAGTACTTC. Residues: CATSKDYYEQYF. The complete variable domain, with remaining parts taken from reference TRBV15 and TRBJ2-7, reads DAMVIQNPRYQVTQFGKPVTLSCSQTLNHNVMYWYQQKSSQAPKLLFHYYDKDFNNEADTPDNFQSRRPNTSFCFLDIRSPGLGDTAMYLCATSKDYYEQYFGPGTRLTVT.